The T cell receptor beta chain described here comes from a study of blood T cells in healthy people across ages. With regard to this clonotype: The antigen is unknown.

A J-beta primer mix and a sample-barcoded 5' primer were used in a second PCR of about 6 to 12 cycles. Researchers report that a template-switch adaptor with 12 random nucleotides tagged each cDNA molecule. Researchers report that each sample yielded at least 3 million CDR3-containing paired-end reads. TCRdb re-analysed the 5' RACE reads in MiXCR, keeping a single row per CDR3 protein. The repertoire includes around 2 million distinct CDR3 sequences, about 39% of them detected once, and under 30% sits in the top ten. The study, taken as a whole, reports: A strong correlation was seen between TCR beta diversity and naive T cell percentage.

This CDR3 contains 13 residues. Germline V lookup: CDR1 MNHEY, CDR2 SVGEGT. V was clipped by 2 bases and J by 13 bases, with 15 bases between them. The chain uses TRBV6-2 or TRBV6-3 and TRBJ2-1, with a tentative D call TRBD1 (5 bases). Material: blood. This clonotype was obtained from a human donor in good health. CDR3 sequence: CASSYETGETQFF. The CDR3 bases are TGTGCCAGCAGTTACGAAACAGGAGAGACCCAGTTCTTC.